Listed here is a single TCR beta chain. Its antigen remains unknown. Only CD45RO-negative cells positively selected for CCR7 counted as naive CD8 cells, so terminally differentiated effector memory CD45RA+ cells were excluded. These data are taken from a study of shared clonotypes between healthy human individuals. Study details: CD8 memory received one plate per donor, CD8 naive two, CD4 memory three and CD4 naive three.

Here immunoSEQ multiplex PCR was the method, and the copy in TCRdb shows in-frame clones only, minus some. The repertoire holds some 2,000,000 clones, with approximately 95% as singletons. CDR1 is MNHEY and CDR2 is SVGAGI in the germline V gene. This CDR3 has 14 residues. Trimming cost V 6 bases and J 0 bases, with 9 bases left between them. General study results and limits: Few donors restricted represented genetic and exposure-history diversity. The sharing of approximately 5.1% of naive CD4 clonotypes was seen across a few donors.

The clonotype was recovered from a man aged 18 to 30 in good health. The V call is TRBV6-5, the J call TRBJ1-3; D uncertain. The sequencing input was naive CD8+ T cells sorted from blood. The CDR3 loop reads CASRRGISGNTIYF. The CDR3 DNA reads TGTGCCAGCAGGCGCGGGATCTCTGGAAACACCATATATTTT.